This T cell receptor beta chain comes out of a study of blood T cell repertoires in COVID-19. Turning to the study itself: Acute and convalescent COVID-19 samples came from the United States, Italy and Spain. Sources were T cells, B-cell-depleted T cells, or PBMCs; the material itself was cDNA or gDNA.

Seattle patients were enrolled while actively infected and followed longitudinally. Per the original methods: Amplification of reference gene primers was used by the study to estimate nucleated cell counts. Sequenced by immunoSEQ multiplex PCR; TCRdb stores in-frame clones only, minus some. That table gives V, J and clone size, and the DNA gave D and trimming. This repertoire shows some 49,000 clones, around 81% found once; its top ten account for 20% to 25%. The source is an elderly woman with COVID-19, enrolled during active disease. The sequencing input was peripheral blood.

The CDR3 is CASSYQDRYNQPQHF. In DNA, the CDR3 is TGTGCCAGCAGTTACCAGGACAGGTACAATCAGCCCCAGCATTTT. This sequence joins TRBV6-5 and TRBJ1-5; 7 bases agree with TRBD1. Germline V gene data show CDR1 as MNHEY and CDR2 as SVGAGI. CDR3 length: 15 amino acids. The ends lost 2 bases at V and 3 bases at J; junction bases unmatched: 4.